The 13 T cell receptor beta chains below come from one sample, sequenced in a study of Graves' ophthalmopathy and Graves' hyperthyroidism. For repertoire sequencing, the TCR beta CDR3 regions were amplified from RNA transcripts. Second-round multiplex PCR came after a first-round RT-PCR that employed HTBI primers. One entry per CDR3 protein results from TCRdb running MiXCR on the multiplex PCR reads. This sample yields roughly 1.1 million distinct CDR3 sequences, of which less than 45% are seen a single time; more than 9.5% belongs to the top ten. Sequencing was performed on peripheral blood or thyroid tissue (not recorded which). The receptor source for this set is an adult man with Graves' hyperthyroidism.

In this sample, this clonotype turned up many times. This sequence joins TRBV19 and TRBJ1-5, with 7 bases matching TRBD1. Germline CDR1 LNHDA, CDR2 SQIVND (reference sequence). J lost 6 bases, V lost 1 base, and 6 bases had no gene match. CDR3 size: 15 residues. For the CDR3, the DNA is TGTGCCAGTAGTATAGGGACAGGCGGTTCTCAGCCCCAGCATTTT. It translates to CASSIGTGGSQPQHF.

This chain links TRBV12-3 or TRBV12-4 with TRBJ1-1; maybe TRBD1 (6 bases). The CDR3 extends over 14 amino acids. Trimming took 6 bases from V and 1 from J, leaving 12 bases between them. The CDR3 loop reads CASRTTGKNTEAFF. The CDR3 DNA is TGTGCCAGCAGAACGACAGGAAAGAACACTGAAGCTTTCTTT.

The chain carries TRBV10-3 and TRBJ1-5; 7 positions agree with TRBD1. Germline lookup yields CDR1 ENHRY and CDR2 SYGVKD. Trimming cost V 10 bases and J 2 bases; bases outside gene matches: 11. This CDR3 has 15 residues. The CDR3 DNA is TGTGCCAGCACTCCCCCAGGGGGTGGCAATCAGCCCCAGCATTTT. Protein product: CASTPPGGGNQPQHF.

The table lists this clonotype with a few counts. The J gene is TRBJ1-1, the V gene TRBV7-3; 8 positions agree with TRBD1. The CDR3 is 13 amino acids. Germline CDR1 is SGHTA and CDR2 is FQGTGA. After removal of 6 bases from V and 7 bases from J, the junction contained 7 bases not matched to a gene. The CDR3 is CASSSGQGGEAFF. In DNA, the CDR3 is TGTGCCAGCAGTTCCGGACAGGGTGGTGAAGCTTTCTTT. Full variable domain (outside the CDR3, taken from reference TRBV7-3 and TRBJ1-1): GAGVSQTPSNKVTEKGKYVELRCDPISGHTALYWYRQSLGQGPEFLIYFQGTGAADDSGLPNDRFFAVRPEGSVSTLKIQRTERGDSAVYLCASSSGQGGEAFFGQGTRLTVV.

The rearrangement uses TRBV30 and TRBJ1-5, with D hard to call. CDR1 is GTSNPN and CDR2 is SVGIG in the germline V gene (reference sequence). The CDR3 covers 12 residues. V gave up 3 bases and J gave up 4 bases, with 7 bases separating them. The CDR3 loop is CAWSGGNQPQHF. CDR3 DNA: TGTGCCTGGAGCGGTGGGAATCAGCCCCAGCATTTT.

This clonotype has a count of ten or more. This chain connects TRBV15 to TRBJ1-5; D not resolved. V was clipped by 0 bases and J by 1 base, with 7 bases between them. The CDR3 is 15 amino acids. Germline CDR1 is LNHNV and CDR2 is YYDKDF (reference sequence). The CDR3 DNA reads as TGTGCCACCAGCAGAGATCGTGGGAGCAATCAGCCCCAGCATTTT. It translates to CATSRDRGSNQPQHF. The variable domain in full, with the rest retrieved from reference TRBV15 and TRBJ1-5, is DAMVIQNPRYQVTQFGKPVTLSCSQTLNHNVMYWYQQKSSQAPKLLFHYYDKDFNNEADTPDNFQSRRPNTSFCFLDIRSPGLGDTAMYLCATSRDRGSNQPQHFGDGTRLSIL.

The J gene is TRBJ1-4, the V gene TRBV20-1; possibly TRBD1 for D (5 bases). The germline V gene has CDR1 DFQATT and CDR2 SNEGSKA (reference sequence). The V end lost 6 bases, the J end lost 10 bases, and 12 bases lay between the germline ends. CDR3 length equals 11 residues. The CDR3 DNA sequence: TGCAGTGCGCTGGACACCGGAAAACTGTTTTTT. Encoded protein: CSALDTGKLFF.

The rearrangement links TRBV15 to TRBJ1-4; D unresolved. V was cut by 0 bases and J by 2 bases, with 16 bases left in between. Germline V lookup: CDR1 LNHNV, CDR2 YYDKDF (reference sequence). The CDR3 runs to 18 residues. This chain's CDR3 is CATSRDTGVGLTNEKLFF. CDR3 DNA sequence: TGTGCCACCAGCAGAGATACCGGGGTCGGGCTGACTAATGAAAAACTGTTTTTT.

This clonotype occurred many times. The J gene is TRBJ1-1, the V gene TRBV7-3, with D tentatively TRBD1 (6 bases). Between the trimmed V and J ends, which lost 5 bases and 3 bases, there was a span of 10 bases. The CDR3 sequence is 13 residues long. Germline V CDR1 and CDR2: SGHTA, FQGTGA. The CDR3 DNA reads TGTGCCAGCAGCCGGGACACCGACACTGAAGCTTTCTTT. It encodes CASSRDTDTEAFF.

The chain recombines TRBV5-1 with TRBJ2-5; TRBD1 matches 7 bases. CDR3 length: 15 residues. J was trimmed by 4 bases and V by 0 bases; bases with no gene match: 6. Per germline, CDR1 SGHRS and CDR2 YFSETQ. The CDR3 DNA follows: TGCGCCAGCAGCTTGGGACAGGGAGATACAGAGACCCAGTACTTC. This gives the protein CASSLGQGDTETQYF.

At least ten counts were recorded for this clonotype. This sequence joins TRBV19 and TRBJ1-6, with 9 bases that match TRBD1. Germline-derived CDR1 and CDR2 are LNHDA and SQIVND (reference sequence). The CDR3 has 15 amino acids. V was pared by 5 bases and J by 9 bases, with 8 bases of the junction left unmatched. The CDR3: CASSVPGQGPSPLHF. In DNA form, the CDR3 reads TGTGCCAGTAGTGTACCGGGACAGGGACCTTCACCCCTCCACTTT.

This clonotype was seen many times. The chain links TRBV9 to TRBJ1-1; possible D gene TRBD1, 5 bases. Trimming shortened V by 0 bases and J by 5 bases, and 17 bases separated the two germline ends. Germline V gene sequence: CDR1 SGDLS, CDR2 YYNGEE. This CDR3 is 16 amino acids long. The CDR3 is CASSVDPLLAGTEAFF. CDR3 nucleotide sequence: TGTGCCAGCAGCGTAGACCCTCTTCTGGCAGGGACTGAAGCTTTCTTT.

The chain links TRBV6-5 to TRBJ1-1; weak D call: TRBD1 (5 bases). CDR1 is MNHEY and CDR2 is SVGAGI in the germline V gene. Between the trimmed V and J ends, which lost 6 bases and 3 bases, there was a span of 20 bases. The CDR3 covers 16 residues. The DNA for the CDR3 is TGTGCCAGCAGCCCGAGGGCAGGGAGGAAGGACACTGAAGCTTTCTTT. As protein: CASSPRAGRKDTEAFF.